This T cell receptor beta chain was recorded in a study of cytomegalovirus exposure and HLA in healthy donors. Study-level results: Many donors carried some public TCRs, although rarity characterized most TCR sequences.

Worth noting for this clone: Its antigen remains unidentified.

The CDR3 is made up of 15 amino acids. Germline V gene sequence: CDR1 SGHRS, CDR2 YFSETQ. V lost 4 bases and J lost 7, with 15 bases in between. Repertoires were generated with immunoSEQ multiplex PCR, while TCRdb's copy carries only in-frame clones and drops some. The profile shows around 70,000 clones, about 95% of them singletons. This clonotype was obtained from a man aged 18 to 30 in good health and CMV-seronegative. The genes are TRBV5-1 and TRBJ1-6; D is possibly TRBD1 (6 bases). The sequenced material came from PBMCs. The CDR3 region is CASSTLPGQNSPLHF. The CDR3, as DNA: TGCGCCAGCAGCACATTACCGGGACAAAATTCACCCCTCCACTTT.